Listed here is a single T cell receptor (beta chain). The entry originates in a study of blood T cell repertoires in COVID-19. The overall study: Sources were T cells, B-cell-depleted T cells, or PBMCs; the material itself was cDNA or gDNA.

Germline-derived CDR1 and CDR2 are MNHNS and SASEGT. V was cut by 0 bases and J by 7 bases, with 13 bases left in between. The CDR3 loop spans 16 amino acids. The study recruited people aged roughly 18 to 100 years across around 24 US areas. Clinical histories supplied by participants themselves formed the basis of cohort assignment. In the authors' workflow: From reference gene primer amplification, estimates of nucleated cell counts were derived. The assay was immunoSEQ multiplex PCR, and TCRdb's table has in-frame clones only and misses some. V, J and clone size reflect that table, while D and trimming were determined from the DNA. Of roughly 400,000 clones in the sample, approximately 91% are singletons; the top ten hold around 2%.

This chain joins TRBV6-1 and TRBJ1-6; a weak D match, TRBD1 (6 bases). This TCR was recovered from a middle-aged woman with acute COVID-19. The sequenced sample consisted of PBMCs or T cells enriched from blood (not recorded which). In DNA form, the CDR3 reads TGTGCCAGCAGTGAAGCTTGGGGGACACTAAATTCACCCCTCCACTTT. It is translated as CASSEAWGTLNSPLHF.